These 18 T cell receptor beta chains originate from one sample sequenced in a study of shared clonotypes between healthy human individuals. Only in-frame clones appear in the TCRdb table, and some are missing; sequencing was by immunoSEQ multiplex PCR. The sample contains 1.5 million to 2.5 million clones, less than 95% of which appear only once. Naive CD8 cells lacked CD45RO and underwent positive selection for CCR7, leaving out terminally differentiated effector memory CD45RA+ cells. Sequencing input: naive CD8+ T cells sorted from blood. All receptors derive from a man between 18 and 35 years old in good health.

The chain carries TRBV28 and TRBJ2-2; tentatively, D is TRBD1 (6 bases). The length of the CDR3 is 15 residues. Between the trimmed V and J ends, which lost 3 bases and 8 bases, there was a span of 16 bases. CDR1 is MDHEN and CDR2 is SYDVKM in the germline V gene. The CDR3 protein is CASSFIRGVPGELFF. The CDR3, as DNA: TGTGCCAGCAGTTTTATCAGGGGAGTACCAGGGGAGCTGTTTTTT.

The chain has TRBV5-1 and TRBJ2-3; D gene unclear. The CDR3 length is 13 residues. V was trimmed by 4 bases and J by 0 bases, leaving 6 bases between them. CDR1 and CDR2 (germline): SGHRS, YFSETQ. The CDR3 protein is CASSTSSTDTQYF. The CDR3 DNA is TGCGCCAGCAGCACGAGTAGCACAGATACGCAGTATTTT.

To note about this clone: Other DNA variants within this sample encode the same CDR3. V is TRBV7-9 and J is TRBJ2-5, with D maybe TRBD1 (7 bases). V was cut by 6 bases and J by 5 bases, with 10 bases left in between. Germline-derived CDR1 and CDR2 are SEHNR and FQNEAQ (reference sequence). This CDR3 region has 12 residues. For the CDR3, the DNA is TGTGCCAGCAGTGGAGGGGGCGAGACCCAGTACTTC. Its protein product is CASSGGGETQYF. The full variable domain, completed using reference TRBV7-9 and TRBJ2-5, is DTGVSQNPRHKITKRGQNVTFRCDPISEHNRLYWYRQTLGQGPEFLTYFQNEAQLEKSRLLSDRFSAERPKGSFSTLEIQRTEQGDSAMYLCASSGGGETQYFGPGTRLLVL.

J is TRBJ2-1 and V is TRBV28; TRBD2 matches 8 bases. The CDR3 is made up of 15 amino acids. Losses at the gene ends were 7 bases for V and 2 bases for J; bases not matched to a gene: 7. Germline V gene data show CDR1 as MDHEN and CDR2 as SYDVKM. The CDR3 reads CASINSGDPYNEQFF. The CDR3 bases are TGTGCCAGCATCAATAGCGGGGATCCCTACAATGAGCAGTTCTTC.

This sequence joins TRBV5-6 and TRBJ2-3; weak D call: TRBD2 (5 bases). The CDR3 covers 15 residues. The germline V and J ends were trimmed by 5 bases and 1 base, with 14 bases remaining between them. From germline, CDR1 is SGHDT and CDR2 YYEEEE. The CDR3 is CASSLTPRGTDTQYF. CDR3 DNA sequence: TGTGCCAGCAGTCTCACTCCGCGGGGCACAGATACGCAGTATTTT.

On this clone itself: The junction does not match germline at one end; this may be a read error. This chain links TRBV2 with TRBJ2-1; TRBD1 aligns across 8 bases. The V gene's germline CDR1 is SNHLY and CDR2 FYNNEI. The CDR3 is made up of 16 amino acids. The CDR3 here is CASSETGARGYSEQFF. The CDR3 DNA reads TGTGCCAGCAGTGAGACAGGGGCGAGGGGGTACAGTGAGCAGTTCTTC.

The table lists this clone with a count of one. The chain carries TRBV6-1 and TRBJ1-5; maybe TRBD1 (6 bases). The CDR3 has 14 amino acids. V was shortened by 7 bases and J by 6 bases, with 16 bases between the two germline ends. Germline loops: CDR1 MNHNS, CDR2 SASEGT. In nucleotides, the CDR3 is TGTGCCAGCATCAAAAGGGGGACCGCTCAGCCCCAGCATTTT. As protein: CASIKRGTAQPQHF.

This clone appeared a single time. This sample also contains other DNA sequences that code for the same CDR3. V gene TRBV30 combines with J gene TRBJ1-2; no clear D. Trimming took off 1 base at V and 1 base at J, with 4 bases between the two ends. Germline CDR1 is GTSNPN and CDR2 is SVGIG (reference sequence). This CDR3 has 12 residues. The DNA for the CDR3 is TGTGCCTGGAGTGGGGGTAACTATGGCTACACCTTC. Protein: CAWSGGNYGYTF. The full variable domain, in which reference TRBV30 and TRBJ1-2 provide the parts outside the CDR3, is SQTIHQWPATLVQPVGSPLSLECTVEGTSNPNLYWYRQAAGRGLQLLFYSVGIGQISSEVPQNLSASRPQDRQFILSSKKLLLSDSGFYLCAWSGGNYGYTFGSGTRLTVV.

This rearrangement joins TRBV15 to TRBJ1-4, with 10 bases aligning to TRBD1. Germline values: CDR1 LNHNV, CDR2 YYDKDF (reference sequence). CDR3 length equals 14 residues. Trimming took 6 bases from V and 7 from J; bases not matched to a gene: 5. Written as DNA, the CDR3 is TGTGCCACCAGGAGGGACAGGGGTAGTGAAAAACTGTTTTTT. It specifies CATRRDRGSEKLFF.

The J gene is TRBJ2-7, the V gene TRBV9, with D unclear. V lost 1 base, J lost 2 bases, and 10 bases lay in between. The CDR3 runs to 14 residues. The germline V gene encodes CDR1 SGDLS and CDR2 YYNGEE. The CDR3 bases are TGTGCCAGCAGCGTAACGCTTAGTCCCTACGAGCAGTACTTC. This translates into CASSVTLSPYEQYF. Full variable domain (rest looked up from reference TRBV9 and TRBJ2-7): DSGVTQTPKHLITATGQRVTLRCSPRSGDLSVYWYQQSLDQGLQFLIQYYNGEERAKGNILERFSAQQFPDLHSELNLSSLELGDSALYFCASSVTLSPYEQYFGPGTRLTVT.

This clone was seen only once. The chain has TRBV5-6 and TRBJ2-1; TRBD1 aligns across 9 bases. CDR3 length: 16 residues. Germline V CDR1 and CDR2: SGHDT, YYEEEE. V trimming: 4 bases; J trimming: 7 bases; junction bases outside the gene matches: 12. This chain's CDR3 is CASSLDGQGIGNEQFF. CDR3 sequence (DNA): TGTGCCAGCAGCCTAGACGGACAGGGGATTGGGAATGAGCAGTTCTTC.

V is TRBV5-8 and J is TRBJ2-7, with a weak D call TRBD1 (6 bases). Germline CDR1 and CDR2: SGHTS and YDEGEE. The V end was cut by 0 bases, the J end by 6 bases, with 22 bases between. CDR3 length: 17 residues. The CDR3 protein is CASSLVVGVQGWIEQYF. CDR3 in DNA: TGTGCCAGCAGCTTGGTAGTGGGGGTCCAGGGGTGGATCGAGCAGTACTTC.

Here the CDR3 reads CASSPSGIIQETQYF. CDR3 DNA sequence: TGTGCCAGCAGCCCTAGTGGGATAATTCAAGAGACCCAGTACTTC. This chain joins TRBV9 and TRBJ2-5; D remains unclear. V lost 4 bases to trimming and J lost 2 bases, with 15 bases between them. The CDR3 loop spans 15 amino acids. Germline V gives CDR1 SGDLS, CDR2 YYNGEE.

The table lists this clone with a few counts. CDR3 loop: CASSFGTVYGYTF. The CDR3 nucleotides read TGTGCCAGCAGTTTCGGGACAGTATATGGCTACACCTTC. V and J are TRBV28 and TRBJ1-2; 7 bases map to TRBD1. Trimming removed 3 bases from V and 5 bases from J; junction bases left unmatched: 3. The germline V gene has CDR1 MDHEN and CDR2 SYDVKM. The CDR3 runs 13 residues.

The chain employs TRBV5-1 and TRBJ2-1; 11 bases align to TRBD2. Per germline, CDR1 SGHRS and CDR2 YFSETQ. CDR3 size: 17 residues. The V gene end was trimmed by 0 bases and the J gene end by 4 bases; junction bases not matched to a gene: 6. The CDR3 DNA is TGCGCCAGCAGCTTGGGTGAGGGGACTAGCGGTTACAATGAGCAGTTCTTC. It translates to CASSLGEGTSGYNEQFF. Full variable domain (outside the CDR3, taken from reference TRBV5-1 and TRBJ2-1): KAGVTQTPRYLIKTRGQQVTLSCSPISGHRSVSWYQQTPGQGLQFLFEYFSETQRNKGNFPGRFSGRQFSNSRSEMNVSTLELGDSALYLCASSLGEGTSGYNEQFFGPGTRLTVL.

This chain's CDR3 is CASSLSMGAGTEAFF. CDR3 coding DNA: TGTGCCAGCAGTTTATCGATGGGGGCAGGCACTGAAGCTTTCTTT. The chain carries TRBV27 and TRBJ1-1, with a possible D match to TRBD1 (6 bases). V gave up 0 bases and J gave up 4 bases, with 12 bases separating them. Germline CDR1 is MNHEY and CDR2 is SMNVEV (reference sequence). The CDR3 runs to 15 residues.

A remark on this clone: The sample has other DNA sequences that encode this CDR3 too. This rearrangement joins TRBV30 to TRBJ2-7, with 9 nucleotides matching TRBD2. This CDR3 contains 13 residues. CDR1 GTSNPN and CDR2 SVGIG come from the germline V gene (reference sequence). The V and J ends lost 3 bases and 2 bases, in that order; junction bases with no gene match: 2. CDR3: CAWSAGGTYEQYF. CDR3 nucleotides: TGTGCCTGGAGCGCGGGAGGGACCTACGAGCAGTACTTC.

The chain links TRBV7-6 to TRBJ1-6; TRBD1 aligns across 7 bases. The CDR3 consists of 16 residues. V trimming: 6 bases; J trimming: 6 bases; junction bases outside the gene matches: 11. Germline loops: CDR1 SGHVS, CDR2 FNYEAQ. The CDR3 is CASSSGGAGFNSPLHF. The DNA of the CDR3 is TGTGCCAGCAGTTCAGGGGGAGCGGGGTTTAATTCACCCCTCCACTTT.